This T cell receptor (beta chain) was identified in a study of T cell responses to AZD1222 COVID-19 vaccine. The study's findings and limits: Unmutated variant regions are reportedly targeted by nearly half of spike-specific TCRs. Rises in breadth and depth of Spike-specific TCRs came after two AZD1222 doses. Repertoires were collected only later (after the peak T cell response had occurred).

In the case of this clone: Its cognate antigen is unknown.

Trimming shortened V by 4 bases and J by 0 bases, and 10 bases separated the two germline ends. CDR1 is MNHEY, CDR2 SVGAGI, per germline. The CDR3 is made up of 15 amino acids. The assay was immunoSEQ multiplex PCR, and TCRdb's table has in-frame clones only and misses some. The sample consists of some 120,000 clones, around 88% of them appearing once. The V call is TRBV6-5, the J call TRBJ1-5; D gene unclear. This TCR was recovered from an adult in good health. The specimen comprised peripheral blood, sampled on day 0 of AZD1222 vaccination. The DNA of the CDR3 is TGTGCCAGCAGTTCAACCCACAGTAGCAATCAGCCCCAGCATTTT. It specifies CASSSTHSSNQPQHF.